This entry lists 29 T cell receptor beta chains sequenced from one sample in a study of cytomegalovirus exposure and HLA in healthy donors. 13 Jbeta primers and 60 Vbeta primers were used for the PCR. Only in-frame clones appear in the TCRdb table, and some are missing; sequencing was by immunoSEQ multiplex PCR. The profile shows hundreds of thousands of clones, about 77% of them singletons. The sequencing input was PBMCs. These receptors were obtained from a boy between 10 and 17 years old in good health and CMV-seronegative.

J is TRBJ1-5 and V is TRBV5-6; unclear D gene. V lost 2 bases, J lost 4 bases, and 4 bases lay in between. Germline-derived CDR1 and CDR2 are SGHDT and YYEEEE. The CDR3 is 12 amino acids. CDR3 sequence (DNA): TGTGCCAGCAGCTTTGCGAATCAGCCCCAGCATTTT. It is translated as CASSFANQPQHF.

The chain employs TRBV5-8 and TRBJ1-6, with TRBD1 as a possible D gene (6 bases). Between the trimmed V and J ends, which lost 4 bases and 1 base, there was a span of 9 bases. This CDR3 region has 15 residues. CDR1 is SGHTS, CDR2 YDEGEE, per germline. The DNA of the CDR3 is TGTGCCAGCAGCATGGACAGTTCCTATAATTCACCCCTCCACTTT. Amino acids: CASSMDSSYNSPLHF.

V gene TRBV5-1 combines with J gene TRBJ2-2; 8 nucleotides align to TRBD2. V shed 1 base and J 4 bases; nucleotides not matched to a gene: 3. The CDR3 consists of 15 residues. The germline gives CDR1 SGHRS, CDR2 YFSETQ. The CDR3 spells CASSLTLAGTGELFF. The CDR3 DNA follows: TGCGCCAGCAGCTTGACTCTAGCGGGCACCGGGGAGCTGTTTTTT.

The chain combines TRBV5-8 with TRBJ1-3; D call uncertain. Trimming shortened V by 4 bases and J by 0 bases, and 11 bases separated the two germline ends. The CDR3 runs 15 residues. Germline values: CDR1 SGHTS, CDR2 YDEGEE. The CDR3 DNA reads as TGTGCCAGCAGCGAGAGGGTTCTCTCTGGAAACACCATATATTTT. Encoded protein: CASSERVLSGNTIYF.

The CDR3 nucleotides are TGTGCCAGCAGTTTAAGTGAAGGGGTTTTGTCCTACGAGCAGTACTTC. Amino acids: CASSLSEGVLSYEQYF. The rearrangement links TRBV27 to TRBJ2-7, with D perhaps TRBD1 (5 bases). The CDR3 has 16 amino acids. The germline CDR1 and CDR2 sequences are MNHEY and SMNVEV (reference sequence). V lost 2 bases and J lost 1, with 15 bases in between.

This clone was detected only a few times. The chain uses TRBV7-9 and TRBJ1-1; the D gene is possibly TRBD1 (5 bases). The germline gives CDR1 SEHNR, CDR2 FQNEAQ (reference sequence). V dropped 8 bases and J dropped 1 base, with 11 bases sitting between them. This CDR3 has 13 amino acids. Here the CDR3 reads CASRLRGNTEAFF. The CDR3 DNA sequence: TGTGCCAGCCGTTTAAGGGGGAACACTGAAGCTTTCTTT.

The gene calls are TRBV11-3 and TRBJ1-2; D ambiguous. The germline V gene encodes CDR1 SGHNT and CDR2 YENEEA. V was clipped by 1 base and J by 6 bases, with 15 bases between them. The CDR3 totals 15 residues. CDR3 residues: CASSLASNKFHGYTF. The CDR3 nucleotides read TGTGCCAGCAGCTTAGCATCCAACAAATTCCATGGCTACACCTTC.

This clone was seen more than once but under ten times. The chain combines TRBV10-2 with TRBJ1-2, with 8 bases aligning to TRBD1. Trimming at V came to 0 bases and at J to 4 bases, leaving 4 bases not matched to a gene. This CDR3 spans 15 amino acids. Germline V CDR1 and CDR2: WSHSY, SAAADI. DNA for the CDR3: TGCGCCAGCAGTGAGTCCTCCACAGGGGGCTATGGCTACACCTTC. Translation: CASSESSTGGYGYTF.

This chain joins TRBV7-9 and TRBJ1-1, with 7 bases that match TRBD1. CDR3 length: 13 amino acids. The J segment lost 7 bases and the V segment lost 1 base, leaving 3 bases of the junction unmatched. Looked up from germline, CDR1 is SEHNR and CDR2 is FQNEAQ (reference sequence). The CDR3 sequence: CASSLVTGREAFF. The DNA of the CDR3 is TGTGCCAGCAGCTTAGTGACAGGGCGTGAAGCTTTCTTT.

This clone appeared once. The chain carries TRBV27 and TRBJ1-5, with 9 bases lining up with TRBD1. Germline-derived CDR1 and CDR2 are MNHEY and SMNVEV (reference sequence). The CDR3 runs to 13 residues. V lost 5 bases, J lost 5 bases, and 1 base stayed unmatched. The CDR3 DNA sequence: TGTGCCAGCAGTGGACAGGGGTATCAGCCCCAGCATTTT. Translated, it gives CASSGQGYQPQHF.

The chain couples TRBV19 to TRBJ1-2; weak D call: TRBD1 (6 bases). V gave up 5 bases and J gave up 8 bases, with 12 bases separating them. In germline, CDR1 is LNHDA, CDR2 SQIVND (reference sequence). CDR3 length equals 12 residues. The CDR3 loop reads CASSLPGEGYTF. The CDR3 DNA sequence: TGTGCCAGTAGTCTCCCAGGGGAAGGCTACACCTTC.

The rearrangement joins TRBV5-1 to TRBJ1-4; D ambiguous. Germline V gene sequence: CDR1 SGHRS, CDR2 YFSETQ. The CDR3 is 15 amino acids. The V gene lost 4 bases and the J gene lost 3 bases, with 13 bases spanning the gap. This chain's CDR3 is CASSLTATPNEKLFF. The CDR3 nucleotides read TGCGCCAGCAGCCTCACTGCTACCCCTAATGAAAAACTGTTTTTT.

The chain uses TRBV30 and TRBJ2-7, with D possibly TRBD2 on 6 matching bases. The length of the CDR3 is 14 residues. V was clipped by 3 bases and J by 3 bases, with 15 bases between them. Per the germline V gene, CDR1 is GTSNPN and CDR2 is SVGIG (reference sequence). This CDR3 is CAWSLGGASYEQYF. CDR3 bases: TGTGCCTGGAGCTTAGGAGGGGCGAGCTACGAGCAGTACTTC.

The chain recombines TRBV5-1 with TRBJ2-1; 15 nucleotides match TRBD2. CDR1 and CDR2 (germline): SGHRS, YFSETQ. This CDR3 is built from 17 residues. Unmatched junction bases numbered 5, after V lost 3 bases and J lost 4 bases. In DNA form, the CDR3 reads TGCGCCAGCAGCTCCGGACTAGCGGGGGGGTTGTACAATGAGCAGTTCTTC. Protein product: CASSSGLAGGLYNEQFF.

The chain uses TRBV13 and TRBJ2-7, with 7 bases matching TRBD1. The V gene end was trimmed by 4 bases and the J gene end by 1 base; junction bases not matched to a gene: 13. The germline CDR1 and CDR2 sequences are PRHDT and FYEKMQ (reference sequence). The CDR3 extends over 17 amino acids. CDR3 residues: CASSSFNRQGESYEQYF. CDR3 coding DNA: TGTGCCAGCAGCTCCTTCAATCGACAGGGTGAATCCTACGAGCAGTACTTC.

This clone was picked up one time. CDR3 bases: TGTGCCAGTAGTATAGCGCGAGGGGGTTCTGGGGGCTACACCTTC. This translates into CASSIARGGSGGYTF. The chain couples TRBV19 to TRBJ1-2; possible D gene TRBD1, 6 bases. The CDR3 length is 15 residues. V was trimmed by 1 base and J by 8 bases, leaving 17 bases between them. The germline V gene encodes CDR1 LNHDA and CDR2 SQIVND (reference sequence). Using reference TRBV19 and TRBJ1-2 for the parts outside the CDR3, the full variable domain is DGGITQSPKYLFRKEGQNVTLSCEQNLNHDAMYWYRQDPGQGLRLIYYSQIVNDFQKGDIAEGYSVSREKKESFPLTVTSAQKNPTAFYLCASSIARGGSGGYTFGSGTRLTVV.

The CDR3 sequence: CASSFAGQGRETQYF. In DNA, the CDR3 is TGTGCCAGCAGCTTCGCGGGACAGGGTCGGGAGACCCAGTACTTC. The gene calls are TRBV7-2 and TRBJ2-5, with TRBD1 matching 9 bases. The CDR3 has 15 residues. V dropped 3 bases and J dropped 5; count of bases not matched to a gene: 7. CDR1 and CDR2 (germline): SGHTA, FQGNSA.

The chain employs TRBV2 and TRBJ1-1, with D possibly TRBD1 on 6 matching bases. Germline values: CDR1 SNHLY, CDR2 FYNNEI. The CDR3 loop spans 17 amino acids. Trimming pared 5 bases from V and 4 bases from J, leaving 23 bases between. DNA of the CDR3: TGTGCCAGCAGTCGCCCAGGGGAACGGCGTTTTTTCACTGAAGCTTTCTTT. This encodes CASSRPGERRFFTEAFF. Using reference TRBV2 and TRBJ1-1 for the parts outside the CDR3, the full variable domain is EPEVTQTPSHQVTQMGQEVILRCVPISNHLYFYWYRQILGQKVEFLVSFYNNEISEKSEIFDDQFSVERPDGSNFTLKIRSTKLEDSAMYFCASSRPGERRFFTEAFFGQGTRLTVV.

The rearrangement joins TRBV6-5 to TRBJ2-1, with TRBD1 matching 10 bases. Germline CDR1 is MNHEY and CDR2 is SVGAGI. This CDR3 contains 15 residues. V lost 6 bases to trimming and J lost 7 bases; unmatched junction nucleotides: 9. The CDR3 nucleotides are TGTGCCAGCAGCATCAGGACAGGGGGTTGGAATGAGCAGTTCTTC. Its translation: CASSIRTGGWNEQFF.

The chain links TRBV5-4 to TRBJ2-2, with TRBD1 matching over 9 bases. The germline CDR1 and CDR2 sequences are SGHNT and YYREEE (reference sequence). CDR3 length: 16 amino acids. V lost 1 base to trimming and J lost 4 bases; unmatched junction nucleotides: 5. CDR3 region: CASSLNRGRRTGELFF. The CDR3 coding sequence is TGTGCCAGCAGCTTGAACAGGGGGCGTCGCACCGGGGAGCTGTTTTTT. Drawing the rest from reference TRBV5-4 and TRBJ2-2, the complete variable domain is ETGVTQSPTHLIKTRGQQVTLRCSSQSGHNTVSWYQQALGQGPQFIFQYYREEENGRGNFPPRFSGLQFPNYSSELNVNALELDDSALYLCASSLNRGRRTGELFFGEGSRLTVL.

This clone was seen more than once but under ten times. The chain uses TRBV6-6 and TRBJ1-1; TRBD1 matches at 9 bases. There are 14 residues in the CDR3. In germline, CDR1 is MNHNY, CDR2 SVGAGI (reference sequence). Losses at the gene ends were 5 bases for V and 4 bases for J; bases not matched to a gene: 5. CDR3: CASSGQGQGTEAFF. The CDR3 coding sequence is TGTGCCAGCAGTGGACAGGGGCAAGGCACTGAAGCTTTCTTT.

V and J are TRBV25-1 and TRBJ2-2, with a weak D call TRBD2 (6 bases). The CDR3 covers 17 residues. Trimming took off 0 bases at V and 0 bases at J, with 11 bases between the two ends. CDR1 MGHDK and CDR2 SYGVNS come from the germline V gene. This chain's CDR3 is CASSEYFRGANTGELFF. In DNA, the CDR3 is TGTGCCAGCAGTGAATATTTCCGCGGGGCGAACACCGGGGAGCTGTTTTTT. The whole variable domain, filled in from reference TRBV25-1 and TRBJ2-2, reads EADIYQTPRYLVIGTGKKITLECSQTMGHDKMYWYQQDPGMELHLIHYSYGVNSTEKGDLSSESTVSRIRTEHFPLTLESARPSHTSQYLCASSEYFRGANTGELFFGEGSRLTVL.

This clone appeared a single time. This same CDR3 is encoded by further DNA sequences in the sample. The chain recombines TRBV11-3 with TRBJ2-5; D is ambiguous. The CDR3 has 11 residues. Trimming shortened V by 3 bases and J by 5 bases, and 4 bases separated the two germline ends. Germline V CDR1 and CDR2: SGHNT, YENEEA. The CDR3 DNA is TGTGCCAGCAGCTTGTCTGAGACCCAGTACTTC. Protein sequence: CASSLSETQYF.

The rearrangement links TRBV19 to TRBJ1-4; D remains unclear. This CDR3 contains 13 residues. The germline V and J ends were trimmed by 5 bases and 0 bases, with 4 bases remaining between them. CDR1 is LNHDA, CDR2 SQIVND, per germline (reference sequence). The CDR3 here is CASSAATNEKLFF. Written as DNA, the CDR3 is TGTGCCAGTAGTGCGGCAACTAATGAAAAACTGTTTTTT.

V is TRBV5-4 and J is TRBJ2-5; TRBD1 aligns across 7 bases. Germline CDR1 SGHNT, CDR2 YYREEE (reference sequence). This CDR3 spans 16 amino acids. Germline trimming cut 0 bases from V and 1 base from J; bases unmatched to any gene: 6. The CDR3 region is CASSLGAPGGQETQYF. In DNA, the CDR3 is TGTGCCAGCAGCTTGGGGGCTCCAGGGGGCCAAGAGACCCAGTACTTC.

The chain couples TRBV7-8 to TRBJ2-4; possible D gene TRBD2, 6 bases. The V and J ends lost 7 bases and 9 bases respectively, with 22 bases between them. This CDR3 spans 15 amino acids. In germline, CDR1 is SGHVS, CDR2 FQNEAQ. The chain's CDR3 is CASNPLTSVGAIQYF. In nucleotides, the CDR3 is TGTGCCAGCAACCCCCTGACTAGTGTTGGTGCCATTCAGTACTTC.

The chain has TRBV25-1 and TRBJ1-2, with TRBD1 matching over 10 bases. This CDR3 has 15 residues. The germline CDR1 and CDR2 sequences are MGHDK and SYGVNS. Germline trimming cut 3 bases from V and 7 bases from J; bases unmatched to any gene: 8. DNA of the CDR3: TGTGCCAGCAGTGATTCACCGACAGGGGGCCGTGGCTACACCTTC. It translates to CASSDSPTGGRGYTF.

The V gene is TRBV5-4, the J gene TRBJ2-7; no firm D call. Germline CDR1 reads SGHNT; CDR2 reads YYREEE (reference sequence). CDR3 size: 13 residues. V lost 3 bases and J lost 5, with 12 bases in between. The CDR3 loop reads CASSSVDSDEQYF. CDR3 in DNA: TGTGCCAGCAGCTCGGTAGACTCGGACGAGCAGTACTTC.

V usage is TRBV6-5 and J usage is TRBJ2-2; D gene uncertain. The CDR3 length is 15 residues. Per the germline V gene, CDR1 is MNHEY and CDR2 is SVGAGI. The ends were cut back, 2 bases at V and 6 bases at J, with 13 bases in the middle. Written as DNA, the CDR3 is TGTGCCAGCAGTTACACGCCCAGTCGGGCCGGGGAGCTGTTTTTT. It translates to CASSYTPSRAGELFF.